This entry lists 4 T cell receptor beta chains sequenced from one sample in a study of radiotherapy plus CTLA-4 blockade in lung cancer. TCRdb's table, derived via immunoSEQ multiplex PCR, lists solely in-frame clones and lacks some. The sample contains 85,000 to 90,000 clones, about 78% of which appear only once. Sequencing used peripheral blood, obtained from a patient treated with radiotherapy plus ipilimumab. These receptor sequences come from a human donor with non-small cell lung cancer that progressed on radiotherapy plus ipilimumab.

The V call is TRBV15, the J call TRBJ2-5, with 10 bases lining up with TRBD1. The CDR3 totals 16 residues. After removal of 5 bases from V and 3 bases from J, the junction contained 9 bases not matched to a gene. Germline V CDR1 and CDR2: LNHNV, YYDKDF (reference sequence). CDR3 bases: TGTGCCACCAGCGGGGGACAGGGGCTGAAAAAAGAGACCCAGTACTTC. Translating it yields CATSGGQGLKKETQYF.

The chain joins TRBV2 to TRBJ1-1, with 7 bases aligning to TRBD1. J lost 3 bases, V lost 5 bases, and 6 bases had no gene match. The CDR3 contains 14 residues. The germline gives CDR1 SNHLY, CDR2 FYNNEI. The CDR3 DNA is TGTGCCAGCAGTTATCATGGGACAGACACTGAAGCTTTCTTT. Its protein product is CASSYHGTDTEAFF. The variable domain in full, with the rest retrieved from reference TRBV2 and TRBJ1-1, is EPEVTQTPSHQVTQMGQEVILRCVPISNHLYFYWYRQILGQKVEFLVSFYNNEISEKSEIFDDQFSVERPDGSNFTLKIRSTKLEDSAMYFCASSYHGTDTEAFFGQGTRLTVV.

The rearrangement uses TRBV5-1 and TRBJ2-1; possibly TRBD1 for D (6 bases). The germline CDR1 and CDR2 sequences are SGHRS and YFSETQ. The CDR3 extends over 14 amino acids. The V and J ends lost 0 bases and 9 bases respectively, with 13 bases between them. The CDR3: CASSLAQGVGEQFF. The CDR3 region has the DNA TGCGCCAGCAGCTTGGCACAGGGAGTCGGTGAGCAGTTCTTC.

The rearrangement joins TRBV7-9 to TRBJ2-7; D uncertain. Per the germline V gene, CDR1 is SEHNR and CDR2 is FQNEAQ (reference sequence). V was clipped by 5 bases and J by 4 bases, with 12 bases between them. The CDR3 is 13 residues long. CDR3 loop: CASSPMGRYEQYF. The CDR3 DNA is TGTGCCAGCAGCCCTATGGGAAGATACGAGCAGTACTTC.